Listed below are T cell receptor beta chains from one sample, sequenced in a study of T cells after yellow fever vaccination. Via MiXCR, TCRdb re-called the 5' RACE reads, giving one row per CDR3 protein. Here the sample spans about 120,000 distinct CDR3 sequences, roughly 8.2% being singletons. The material sequenced was CD8+ T cells sorted from PBMCs, taken on the day of the yellow fever booster vaccination. Receptor source: a man younger than 35 who received the YFV17D yellow fever vaccine. Each CDR3 is given with its conserved first and last residue. The D gene is left open where the match is weak. Clone size, where shown, is once, few, many, or a class for clones that have expanded.

few | . | TRBJ2-1 | TRBV6-8 | TGTGCCAGCAGTTACTCGGGCCCGGGGGGCCTGGACAATGAGCAGTTCTTC | CASSYSGPGGLDNEQFF
. | . | TRBJ2-7 | TRBV7-8 | TGTGCCAGCAGCTTAGAGGGGGGGCCCTACGAGCAGTACTTC | CASSLEGGPYEQYF
. | . | TRBJ2-6 | TRBV18 | TGTGCCAGCTCCCCGCAGGGTATCGGGGCCAACGTCCTGACTTTC | CASSPQGIGANVLTF
. | . | TRBJ2-7 | TRBV27 | TGTGCCAGCAGTTCCTTTAGAGGCTACGAGCAGTACTTC | CASSSFRGYEQYF
many | . | TRBJ2-1 | TRBV20-1 | TGCAGTGCTAGAGATTCGGCGGGGCCCTACAATGAGCAGTTCTTC | CSARDSAGPYNEQFF
. | . | TRBJ1-1 | TRBV13 | TGTGCCAGCAGCTTGGGGCAGAGTTTAATGAACACTGAAGCTTTCTTT | CASSLGQSLMNTEAFF
few | TRBD2 | TRBJ2-7 | TRBV4-1 | TGCGCCAGCAGCCAGGCGACCCTGGGGACTAGCGGGGGGTACGAGCAGTACTTC | CASSQATLGTSGGYEQYF
few | TRBD1 | TRBJ1-4 | TRBV6-5 | TGTGCCAGCAGTCGGACAGGGAGCTTTGAAAAACTGTTTTTT | CASSRTGSFEKLFF
. | . | TRBJ1-2 | TRBV7-9 | TGTGCCAGCAGCTTACCAGGGAGGAGTAGCTATGGCTACACCTTC | CASSLPGRSSYGYTF
. | . | TRBJ2-3 | TRBV20-1 | TGCAGTGCTAGAGATCTGAGGGACGCCAGCTATACGCAGTATTTT | CSARDLRDASYTQYF
few | . | TRBJ2-1 | TRBV20-1 | TGCAGTGCTAGGGACAGGGCAAAGGGACTATACAATGAGCAGTTCTTC | CSARDRAKGLYNEQFF
. | TRBD1 | TRBJ2-2 | TRBV7-9 | TGTGCCAGCAGCTTACGTACTCGAGGACAGGCCACCGGGGAGCTGTTTTTT | CASSLRTRGQATGELFF
few | TRBD2 | TRBJ2-3 | TRBV7-6 | TGTGCCAGCAGGGGACTAGCATCCGGGGATACGCAGTATTTT | CASRGLASGDTQYF
few | . | TRBJ2-2 | TRBV7-9 | TGTGCCAGCAGCCCCGTTACTATTACCGGGGAGCTGTTTTTT | CASSPVTITGELFF
few | TRBD1 | TRBJ1-1 | TRBV9 | TGTGCCAGCAGCCCGATCAGGACAGGGAACACTGAAGCTTTCTTT | CASSPIRTGNTEAFF